A selection of T cell receptor beta chains follows, all from one sample in a study of OX40 agonist ivuxolimab in advanced cancers. Using immunoSEQ multiplex PCR, the repertoire was profiled, and TCRdb retains in-frame clones only, with some absent. The sample lists about 17,000 clones; roughly four fifths were seen once. The sample consisted of CD4+ or CD8+ T cells sorted from blood, taken in a trial of the OX40 agonist ivuxolimab. The receptors here all came from an adult with an advanced solid tumor such as melanoma, head and neck, liver or kidney cancer. Both conserved end residues are part of each CDR3. Each record gives: clone size, J gene, D gene, V gene, CDR3 protein, CDR3 DNA. The D gene is left open where the match is weak. A clone size is listed for some rows: how often the clone was seen (once, few, many), or a class if it is expanded.

clone_size: once
j_call: TRBJ2-7
d_call: TRBD2
v_call: TRBV5-1
cdr3_aa: CASSLAKFLAGDEQYF
cdr3_nt: TGCGCCAGCAGCTTGGCCAAGTTCCTAGCGGGAGACGAGCAGTACTTC

clone_size: once
j_call: TRBJ2-5
d_call: NA
v_call: TRBV11-2
cdr3_aa: CASSLYLAGKETQYF
cdr3_nt: TGTGCCAGCAGCTTATACCTGGCGGGAAAAGAGACCCAGTACTTC

clone_size: NA
j_call: TRBJ2-5
d_call: TRBD2
v_call: TRBV7-8
cdr3_aa: CASSSGLAGGSETQYF
cdr3_nt: TGTGCCAGCAGCTCGGGACTAGCGGGAGGGTCAGAGACCCAGTACTTC

clone_size: NA
j_call: TRBJ1-3
d_call: NA
v_call: TRBV15
cdr3_aa: CATSSGLSRDRYSGNTIYF
cdr3_nt: TGTGCCACCAGCAGTGGCCTTTCCCGGGACCGATACTCTGGAAACACCATATATTTT

clone_size: NA
j_call: TRBJ2-7
d_call: NA
v_call: TRBV6-1
cdr3_aa: CASSPGTLEQYF
cdr3_nt: TGTGCCAGCAGCCCGGGGACTCTAGAGCAGTACTTC

clone_size: NA
j_call: TRBJ2-1
d_call: TRBD2
v_call: TRBV9
cdr3_aa: CASSVEGGSLDEQFF
cdr3_nt: TGTGCCAGCAGCGTAGAGGGCGGGAGTCTCGATGAGCAGTTCTTC

clone_size: NA
j_call: TRBJ2-3
d_call: NA
v_call: TRBV19
cdr3_aa: CATKGGIADTQYF
cdr3_nt: TGTGCCACCAAAGGAGGGATTGCAGATACGCAGTATTTT

clone_size: once
j_call: TRBJ1-2
d_call: NA
v_call: TRBV7-9
cdr3_aa: CASSLAGQTNYGYTF
cdr3_nt: TGTGCCAGCAGCTTAGCTGGACAGACTAACTATGGCTACACCTTC

clone_size: NA
j_call: TRBJ2-1
d_call: TRBD2
v_call: TRBV7-6
cdr3_aa: CASSFVAGEGNEQFF
cdr3_nt: TGTGCCAGCAGCTTTGTAGCGGGGGAGGGGAATGAGCAGTTCTTC

clone_size: NA
j_call: TRBJ1-5
d_call: NA
v_call: TRBV5-6
cdr3_aa: CASSLTGTPNQPQHF
cdr3_nt: TGTGCCAGCAGCTTAACGGGGACACCTAATCAGCCCCAGCATTTT